This T cell receptor (beta chain) was captured by sequencing in a study of blood T cells in healthy people across ages. About the research overall: Every two T cells gave about one barcoded beta molecule via template switching.

Together with a sample-barcoded 5' primer, a J-beta primer mix was included in a second PCR lasting roughly 6 to 12 cycles. Using its own MiXCR run on the 5' RACE reads, TCRdb lists one record per CDR3 protein. The top ten clones hold 30% to 40% of a sample with about 640,000 distinct CDR3 sequences, 58% of them seen once. Germline trimming cut 2 bases from V and 0 bases from J; bases unmatched to any gene: 4. The CDR3 has 17 residues. Per germline, CDR1 MNHEY and CDR2 SVGAGI. PBMCs, at least 6.5 million per sample, were isolated. The extraction recovered at least 5.5 micrograms of total RNA per sample.

Sequencing input: blood. The TCR comes from a man between 60 and 70 years old in good health. The chain has TRBV6-5 and TRBJ1-6; the match to TRBD1 covers 7 bases. CDR3 region: CASSYDDRVSYNSPLHF. The CDR3 DNA sequence: TGTGCCAGCAGTTACGACGACAGGGTCTCCTATAATTCACCCCTCCACTTT.